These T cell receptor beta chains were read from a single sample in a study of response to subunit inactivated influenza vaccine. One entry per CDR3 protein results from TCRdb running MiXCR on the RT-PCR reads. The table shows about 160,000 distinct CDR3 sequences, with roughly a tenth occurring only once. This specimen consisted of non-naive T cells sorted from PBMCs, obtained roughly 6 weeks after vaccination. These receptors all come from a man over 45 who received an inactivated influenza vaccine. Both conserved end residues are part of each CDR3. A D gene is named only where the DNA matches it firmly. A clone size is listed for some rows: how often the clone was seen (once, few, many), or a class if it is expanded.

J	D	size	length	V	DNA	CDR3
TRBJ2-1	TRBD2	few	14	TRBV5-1	TGCGCCAGCAGCCTGAGTAGCGGGAGTAATGAGCAGTTCTTC	CASSLSSGSNEQFF
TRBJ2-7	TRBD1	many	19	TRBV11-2	TGTGCCAGCAGCTTAACCCGGCATAGTAGGACAGGGGGGATCTACGAGCAGTACTTC	CASSLTRHSRTGGIYEQYF
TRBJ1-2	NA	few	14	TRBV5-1	TGCGCCAGCAGCTTGCGGGCACCCCTATATGGCTACACCTTC	CASSLRAPLYGYTF
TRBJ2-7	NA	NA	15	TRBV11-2	TGTGCCAGCAGCTTACTAGCCCAGGGTCCCTACGAGCAGTACTTC	CASSLLAQGPYEQYF
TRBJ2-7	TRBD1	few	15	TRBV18	TGTGCCAGCTCAAAGACCCGACAGGGTTCCTACGAGCAGTACTTC	CASSKTRQGSYEQYF
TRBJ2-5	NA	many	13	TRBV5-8	TGTGCCAGCAGCTTCGGGCAGTACGAGACCCAGTACTTC	CASSFGQYETQYF
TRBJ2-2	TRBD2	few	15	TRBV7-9	TGTGCCAGCAGCCAGGGACTAGCGGGAGCCGGGGAGCTGTTTTTT	CASSQGLAGAGELFF
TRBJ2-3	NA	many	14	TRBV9	TGTGCCAGCAGCGTACAGGACGGACCCGATACGCAGTATTTT	CASSVQDGPDTQYF
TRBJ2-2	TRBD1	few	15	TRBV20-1	TGCAGTGCTAGACGACAGGGCGCGAACACCGGGGAGCTGTTTTTT	CSARRQGANTGELFF
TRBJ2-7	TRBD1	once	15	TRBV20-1	TGCAGTGCTAGAGTTATGGGACAGGCCTCCTACGAGCACTACTTC	CSARVMGQASYEHYF
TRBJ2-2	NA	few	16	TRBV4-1	TGCGCCAGCAGCCAAGTAAAGACGGGGAACGCCGGGGAGCTGTTTTTT	CASSQVKTGNAGELFF
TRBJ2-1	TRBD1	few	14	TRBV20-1	TGCAGTGCTTCCGGGACAGTTTCCTACAATGAGCAGTTCTTC	CSASGTVSYNEQFF
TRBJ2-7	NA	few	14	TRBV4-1	TGCGCCAGCAGCCAAGCGACAGGTACCTACGAGCAGTACTTC	CASSQATGTYEQYF
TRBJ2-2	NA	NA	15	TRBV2	TGTGCCAGCACGATGGTCGTAGGCAGCACCGGGGAGCTGTTTTTT	CASTMVVGSTGELFF
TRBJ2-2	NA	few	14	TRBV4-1	TGCGCCAGCAGCCAAGATGTCAACACCGGGGAGCTGTTTTTT	CASSQDVNTGELFF
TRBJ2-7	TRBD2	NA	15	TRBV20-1	TGCAGTGCCCCTCGCCCCCGGCTAGCGGGAGGCGAGCAGTACTTC	CSAPRPRLAGGEQYF
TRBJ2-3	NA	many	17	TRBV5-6	TGTGCCAGCAGCCCTACCACCTCAGGAGGGCCTGAAGATACGCAGTATTTT	CASSPTTSGGPEDTQYF
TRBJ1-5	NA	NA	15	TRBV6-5	TGTGCCAGCAGTGCTGGGGGAACGGGCAATCAGCCCCAGCATTTT	CASSAGGTGNQPQHF
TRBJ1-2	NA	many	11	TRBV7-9	TGTGCCAGCAGTTACGGGGATGGCTACACCTTC	CASSYGDGYTF
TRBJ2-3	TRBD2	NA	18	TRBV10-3	TGTGCCATCAGCTTCGGACTAGCGGGGGGCCAGGCCACAGATACGCAGTATTTT	CAISFGLAGGQATDTQYF
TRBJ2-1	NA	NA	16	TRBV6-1	TGTGCCAGCAGTGAAGTTTCAGGGAACCACTACAATGAGCAGTTCTTC	CASSEVSGNHYNEQFF
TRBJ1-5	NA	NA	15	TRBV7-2	TGTGCCAGCAGCCCATTGGGCTCCCTGATTCAGCCCCAGCATTTT	CASSPLGSLIQPQHF
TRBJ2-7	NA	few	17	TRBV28	TGTGCCAGCACGCCTCTTAAATGGGGCAGCTCAATCTACGAGCAGTACTTC	CASTPLKWGSSIYEQYF
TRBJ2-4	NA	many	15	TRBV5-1	TGCGCCAGCAGCCCCGACGGGGGCAGGGATAACATTCAGTACTTC	CASSPDGGRDNIQYF
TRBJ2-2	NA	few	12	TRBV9	TGTGCCAGCAGAAGGGACGTCGGGGAGCTGTTTTTT	CASRRDVGELFF
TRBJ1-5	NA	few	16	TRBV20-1	TGCAGTGCTAGAGATCCGGCCAGGTATAGCAATCAGCCCCAGCATTTT	CSARDPARYSNQPQHF
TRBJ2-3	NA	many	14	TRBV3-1	TGTGCCAGCAGCCAACATCGGATCGCAGATACGCAGTATTTT	CASSQHRIADTQYF
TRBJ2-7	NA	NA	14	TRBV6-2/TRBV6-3	TGTGCCAGCAGTGTCCGGGACTCCTTCTACGAGCAGTACTTC	CASSVRDSFYEQYF
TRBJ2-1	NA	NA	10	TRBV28	TGTGCCAGCGCGTACAATGAGCAGTTCTTC	CASAYNEQFF